The clone carrying this T cell receptor beta chain was observed many times. The antigen is undetermined. All donors were healthy Caucasians. Each CDR3 protein gets one entry after TCRdb re-called the 5' RACE reads with MiXCR. The sample consists of fewer than 250,000 distinct CDR3 sequences, 6% to 8% of them appearing once. The sample comes from a study of identical twins. Germline lookup yields CDR1 SQVTM and CDR2 ANQGSEA. The CDR3 runs to 12 residues. V lost 7 bases and J lost 4, with 11 bases in between. Whole-study results and caveats: Invariant MAIT and iNKT cells could partly confound zero-insertion analyses.

These data were also reused for a study on yellow fever vaccine responses in identical twins. This second study says: Twins showed a vaccine T cell response that reportedly seemed partly convergent, partly personalized.

What was sequenced was CD8+ T cells sorted from blood. This sequence originates from a woman under 30 in good health. The rearrangement links TRBV29-1 to TRBJ1-5; D gene unclear. The CDR3 DNA reads as TGCAGCGCCTTAAGCGGGAATCAGCCCCAGCATTTT. Translating gives CSALSGNQPQHF.